A single sample gave rise to the 28 T cell receptor beta chains below, sequenced in a study of CD8+ T cells in alopecia areata. The treatment was: oral pan-JAK inhibitor, 5-10 mg twice daily. TCR sequencing used cDNA made by reverse transcription of extracted RNA. The method was immunoSEQ multiplex PCR; TCRdb's version includes in-frame clones alone and lacks a portion of them. The table has around 200,000 clones, 64% seen once. Sequenced here: CD4+ T cells sorted from blood, sampled at week 4, from a patient treated with tofacitinib. The receptors stem from a human donor with alopecia areata.

The chain links TRBV29-1 to TRBJ1-2, with unresolved D. The V gene's germline CDR1 is SQVTM and CDR2 ANQGSEA. V shed 7 bases and J shed 0 bases, with 12 bases lying between them. The CDR3 extends over 13 amino acids. CDR3 protein: CSAGSRSNYGYTF. The CDR3 DNA sequence: TGCAGCGCTGGGTCCAGATCTAACTATGGCTACACCTTC. Full variable domain (remainder filled in from reference TRBV29-1 and TRBJ1-2): SAVISQKPSRDICQRGTSLTIQCQVDSQVTMMFWYRQQPGQSLTLIATANQGSEATYESGFVIDKFPISRPNLTFSTLTVSNMSPEDSSIYLCSAGSRSNYGYTFGSGTRLTVV.

This clone appeared once. Relative to the germline gene, one junction end is altered; a read error may explain this. The chain links TRBV5-1 to TRBJ2-6; D possibly corresponds to TRBD2 (6 bases). Germline assignment: CDR1 SGHRS and CDR2 YFSETQ. CDR3 length equals 18 residues. The DNA of the CDR3 is TGCGCCAGCGGCTTCGGAACCGGGACTTACCATGGGGCCAACGTCCTGACTTTC. Translated: CASGFGTGTYHGANVLTF. Supplemented by reference TRBV5-1 and TRBJ2-6, the full variable domain reads KAGVTQTPRYLIKTRGQQVTLSCSPISGHRSVSWYQQTPGQGLQFLFEYFSETQRNKGNFPGRFSGRQFSNSRSEMNVSTLELGDSALYLCASGFGTGTYHGANVLTFGAGSRLTVL.

The V and J genes are TRBV27 and TRBJ2-5, with TRBD2 matching over 7 bases. Per germline, CDR1 MNHEY and CDR2 SMNVEV (reference sequence). The CDR3 loop spans 13 amino acids. Trimming took 3 bases from V and 3 from J; bases not matched to a gene: 1. The CDR3 spells CASSFSGEETQYF. Here the CDR3 DNA reads TGTGCCAGCAGTTTCAGCGGGGAAGAGACCCAGTACTTC.

This clone has a handful of counts. The chain carries TRBV29-1 and TRBJ1-2; no firm D call. Looked up from germline, CDR1 is SQVTM and CDR2 is ANQGSEA. The CDR3 is made up of 11 amino acids. Trimming cost V 5 bases and J 8 bases, with 12 bases left between them. The CDR3 region is CSVLLDAGYTF. The CDR3 bases are TGCAGCGTTCTCCTAGACGCCGGCTACACCTTC.

The V and J genes are TRBV29-1 and TRBJ1-1; no clear D. The germline gives CDR1 SQVTM, CDR2 ANQGSEA. The V end lost 4 bases, the J end lost 0 bases, and 9 bases lay between the germline ends. The CDR3 totals 13 residues. CDR3 amino acids: CSVGRTMNTEAFF. The DNA for the CDR3 is TGCAGCGTTGGGCGCACCATGAACACTGAAGCTTTCTTT.

V is TRBV13 and J is TRBJ2-3; D perhaps matches TRBD1 (5 bases). Trimming removed 3 bases at V and 5 bases at J, with 6 bases between. Germline V gene data show CDR1 as PRHDT and CDR2 as FYEKMQ (reference sequence). The CDR3 has 12 amino acids. The CDR3 region is CASSLGLDTQYF. The CDR3 DNA reads TGTGCCAGCAGCTTGGGGCTAGATACGCAGTATTTT.

The chain combines TRBV4-3 with TRBJ2-7, with TRBD2 matching over 7 bases. V dropped 2 bases and J dropped 6; count of bases not matched to a gene: 10. The CDR3 covers 15 residues. Germline V gives CDR1 LGHNA, CDR2 YSLEER. This CDR3 reads CASSQTWGGVAEQYF. Here the CDR3 DNA reads TGCGCCAGCAGCCAAACTTGGGGGGGGGTCGCCGAGCAGTACTTC.

The chain links TRBV4-3 to TRBJ2-5; 7 positions match TRBD1. With V trimmed by 1 base and J by 4 bases, 3 bases remained unmatched. The germline CDR1 and CDR2 sequences are LGHNA and YSLEER. The CDR3 covers 14 residues. CDR3 DNA sequence: TGCGCCAGCAGCCAAGCTTACAGGGGAGAGACCCAGTACTTC. Translated: CASSQAYRGETQYF.

The chain links TRBV14 to TRBJ1-2; D gene unclear. Deletions cut 0 bases from V and 0 bases from J, with 8 bases between. CDR3 length: 15 amino acids. Germline V gives CDR1 SGHDN, CDR2 FVKESK. CDR3 sequence: CASSQDTWANYGYTF. CDR3 nucleotides: TGTGCCAGCAGCCAAGATACCTGGGCTAACTATGGCTACACCTTC.

The chain employs TRBV5-1 and TRBJ2-7; TRBD1 matches at 9 bases. The length of the CDR3 is 15 residues. In germline, CDR1 is SGHRS, CDR2 YFSETQ. The junction had 5 bases not matched to a gene; V was cut back by 1 base and J by 3 bases. The CDR3 region has the DNA TGCGCCAGCAGCTTGACCGGGACAGGGTACTACGAGCAGTACTTC. Its translation is CASSLTGTGYYEQYF.

The genes are TRBV9 and TRBJ2-2; 7 bases map to TRBD2. Per the germline V gene, CDR1 is SGDLS and CDR2 is YYNGEE. CDR3 size: 18 residues. Trimming removed 0 bases from V and 7 bases from J; junction bases left unmatched: 15. CDR3 coding DNA: TGTGCCAGCAGCGTAGGCCCGGGAGGAGGATTCAGGAGCGGGGAGCTGTTTTTT. Its protein product is CASSVGPGGGFRSGELFF.

V usage is TRBV18 and J usage is TRBJ1-2; TRBD1 agrees at 9 bases. The ends lost 1 base at V and 7 bases at J; junction bases unmatched: 7. This CDR3 spans 15 amino acids. Germline assignment: CDR1 KGHSH and CDR2 LQKENI. CDR3 in DNA: TGTGCCAGCTCACCACTCTCCGGGACAGGGTCTGGCTACACCTTC. It translates to CASSPLSGTGSGYTF. Filled out from reference TRBV18 and TRBJ1-2, the complete variable domain reads NAGVMQNPRHLVRRRGQEARLRCSPMKGHSHVYWYRQLPEEGLKFMVYLQKENIIDESGMPKERFSAEFPKEGPSILRIQQVVRGDSAAYFCASSPLSGTGSGYTFGSGTRLTVV.

This chain's CDR3 is CAWSPGVGGYTF. CDR3 DNA: TGTGCCTGGAGTCCCGGGGTAGGTGGCTACACCTTC. The rearrangement links TRBV30 to TRBJ1-2; no definite D call. The length of the CDR3 is 12 residues. Between the trimmed V and J ends, which lost 2 bases and 7 bases, there was a span of 11 bases. In germline, CDR1 is GTSNPN, CDR2 SVGIG (reference sequence).

This clone was found a few times. The gene calls are TRBV5-1 and TRBJ1-6, with 9 bases lining up with TRBD1. Trimming took 0 bases from V and 8 from J; bases not matched to a gene: 9. This CDR3 is built from 17 residues. Germline-derived CDR1 and CDR2 are SGHRS and YFSETQ. For the CDR3, the DNA is TGCGCCAGCAGCTTGGAAGGACAGGGGCGGCCTGATTCACCCCTCCACTTT. Translated: CASSLEGQGRPDSPLHF.

The CDR3 is CASSFSTGTYEQYF. In nucleotides, the CDR3 is TGCGCCAGCAGCTTCTCGACGGGCACCTACGAGCAGTACTTC. This chain links TRBV5-1 with TRBJ2-7; D unresolved. Trimming pared 2 bases from V and 2 bases from J, leaving 11 bases between. Germline V gene sequence: CDR1 SGHRS, CDR2 YFSETQ. This CDR3 region has 14 residues.

The chain employs TRBV5-1 and TRBJ2-1; 10 nucleotides match TRBD1. After removal of 0 bases from V and 2 bases from J, the junction contained 8 bases not matched to a gene. Germline V gives CDR1 SGHRS, CDR2 YFSETQ. This CDR3 has 18 amino acids. CDR3 bases: TGCGCCAGCAGCTTGGTGGGACAGGGGAAGGGAACCTACAATGAGCAGTTCTTC. Protein: CASSLVGQGKGTYNEQFF.

The rearrangement uses TRBV29-1 and TRBJ2-5, with TRBD1 identical over 12 bases. The CDR3 has 14 residues. V trimming: 5 bases; J trimming: 4 bases; junction bases outside the gene matches: 5. Germline V gene lookup returns CDR1 SQVTM and CDR2 ANQGSEA. The CDR3 DNA reads TGCAGCGTTAGGGGACAGGGGGCCGGAGAGACCCAGTACTTC. This sequence encodes CSVRGQGAGETQYF.

The chain combines TRBV6-1 with TRBJ2-5; D may be TRBD1 or TRBD2 (5 bases each). Germline CDR1 MNHNS, CDR2 SASEGT. CDR3 size: 14 residues. The germline V and J ends were trimmed by 2 bases and 5 bases, with 12 bases remaining between them. Written as DNA, the CDR3 is TGTGCCAGCAGTGAAAGGGACCCCGGGGAGACCCAGTACTTC. Translation: CASSERDPGETQYF.

The chain couples TRBV30 to TRBJ2-3, with D perhaps matching TRBD1 (6 bases). The V and J ends lost 4 bases and 3 bases respectively, with 11 bases between them. The CDR3 totals 13 residues. Per the germline V gene, CDR1 is GTSNPN and CDR2 is SVGIG (reference sequence). The CDR3 loop reads CAWMIQGTDTQYF. The CDR3 nucleotides read TGTGCCTGGATGATACAGGGAACAGATACGCAGTATTTT. Variable domain in full (rest from reference TRBV30 and TRBJ2-3): SQTIHQWPATLVQPVGSPLSLECTVEGTSNPNLYWYRQAAGRGLQLLFYSVGIGQISSEVPQNLSASRPQDRQFILSSKKLLLSDSGFYLCAWMIQGTDTQYFGPGTRLTVL.

The chain employs TRBV6-5 and TRBJ2-3, with 8 bases identical to TRBD2. CDR1 and CDR2 from the germline V gene are MNHEY and SVGAGI. The V and J ends lost 7 bases and 5 bases, in that order; junction bases with no gene match: 8. This CDR3 has 14 amino acids. The CDR3 protein is CASTLSGGGDTQYF. Here the CDR3 DNA reads TGTGCCAGCACCCTCAGCGGGGGTGGAGATACGCAGTATTTT.

This clone showed up just once. The chain uses TRBV19 and TRBJ2-1; tentatively, D is TRBD1 (6 bases). The germline V gene has CDR1 LNHDA and CDR2 SQIVND (reference sequence). V dropped 6 bases and J dropped 0 bases, with 12 bases sitting between them. The CDR3 is 15 amino acids. The CDR3 DNA sequence: TGTGCCAGTAGCCAACAGGGCCTCTCCTACAATGAGCAGTTCTTC. Protein product: CASSQQGLSYNEQFF.

The chain joins TRBV7-2 to TRBJ1-3, with D unresolved. The CDR3 has 15 amino acids. In germline, CDR1 is SGHTA, CDR2 FQGNSA. Trimming cost V 8 bases and J 3 bases, with 17 bases left between them. The DNA of the CDR3 is TGTGCCAGCGGCCTCGGGAGGGAACATGGAAACACCATATATTTT. This gives the protein CASGLGREHGNTIYF. The full variable domain, in which reference TRBV7-2 and TRBJ1-3 provide the parts outside the CDR3, is GAGVSQSPSNKVTEKGKDVELRCDPISGHTALYWYRQSLGQGLEFLIYFQGNSAPDKSGLPSDRFSAERTGGSVSTLTIQRTQQEDSAVYLCASGLGREHGNTIYFGEGSWLTVV.

This clone was seen only a few times. The rearrangement links TRBV14 to TRBJ1-5; D is unclear. The CDR3 loop spans 13 amino acids. Trimming removed 0 bases from V and 4 bases from J, with 4 bases in between. Germline values: CDR1 SGHDN, CDR2 FVKESK. For the CDR3, the DNA is TGTGCCAGCAGCCAAGATTGGAATCAGCCCCAGCATTTT. This encodes CASSQDWNQPQHF.

V and J are TRBV5-1 and TRBJ2-5; 10 positions agree with TRBD2. The CDR3 contains 15 residues. Losses at the gene ends were 4 bases for V and 1 base for J; bases not matched to a gene: 4. Germline assignment: CDR1 SGHRS and CDR2 YFSETQ. In nucleotides, the CDR3 is TGCGCCAGCAGCGTTCTAGCGGGGGTCCAAGAGACCCAGTACTTC. The encoded protein is CASSVLAGVQETQYF.

The chain uses TRBV7-8 and TRBJ1-6; unclear D gene. Per the germline V gene, CDR1 is SGHVS and CDR2 is FQNEAQ. The germline V and J ends were trimmed by 5 bases and 6 bases, with 11 bases remaining between them. CDR3 length: 14 residues. The CDR3 loop reads CASSGGSGNSPLHF. The CDR3 nucleotides are TGTGCCAGCAGCGGAGGATCGGGTAATTCACCCCTCCACTTT.

This clone was counted once. The chain combines TRBV4-1 with TRBJ1-6; a weak D match, TRBD1 (5 bases). Germline assignment: CDR1 MGHRA and CDR2 YSYEKL. The V end was cut by 3 bases, the J end by 9 bases, with 18 bases between. The CDR3 extends over 16 amino acids. The CDR3 DNA is TGCGCCAGCAGCCAGGGGGAAGGCATCCGAATTTCACCCCTCCACTTT. Its protein product is CASSQGEGIRISPLHF.

The V call is TRBV7-3, the J call TRBJ2-7; 8 bases agree with TRBD2. The CDR3 totals 13 residues. Germline V lookup: CDR1 SGHTA, CDR2 FQGTGA. V lost 3 bases, J lost 5 bases, and 3 bases stayed unmatched. The CDR3 bases are TGTGCCAGCAGCTTCCGGGGGGGCGACGAGCAGTACTTC. It encodes CASSFRGGDEQYF. Full variable domain (outside the CDR3, taken from reference TRBV7-3 and TRBJ2-7): GAGVSQTPSNKVTEKGKYVELRCDPISGHTALYWYRQSLGQGPEFLIYFQGTGAADDSGLPNDRFFAVRPEGSVSTLKIQRTERGDSAVYLCASSFRGGDEQYFGPGTRLTVT.

The V gene is TRBV2, the J gene TRBJ2-5; D gene unclear. Trimming stripped 5 bases from V and 4 bases from J, with 11 bases between. This CDR3 has 13 amino acids. From germline, CDR1 is SNHLY and CDR2 FYNNEI. The CDR3 spells CASSNSRLETQYF. CDR3 bases: TGTGCCAGCAGTAATAGCCGACTAGAGACCCAGTACTTC.